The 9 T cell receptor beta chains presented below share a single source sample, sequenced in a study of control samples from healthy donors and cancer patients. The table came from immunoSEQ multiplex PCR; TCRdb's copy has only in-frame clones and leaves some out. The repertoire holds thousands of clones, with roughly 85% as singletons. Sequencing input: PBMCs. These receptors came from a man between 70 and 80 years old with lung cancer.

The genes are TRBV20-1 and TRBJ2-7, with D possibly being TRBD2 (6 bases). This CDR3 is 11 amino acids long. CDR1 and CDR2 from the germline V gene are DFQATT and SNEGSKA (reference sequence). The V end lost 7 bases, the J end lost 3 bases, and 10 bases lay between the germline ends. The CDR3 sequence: CSVLASYEQYF. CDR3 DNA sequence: TGCAGTGTACTAGCCAGCTACGAGCAGTACTTC.

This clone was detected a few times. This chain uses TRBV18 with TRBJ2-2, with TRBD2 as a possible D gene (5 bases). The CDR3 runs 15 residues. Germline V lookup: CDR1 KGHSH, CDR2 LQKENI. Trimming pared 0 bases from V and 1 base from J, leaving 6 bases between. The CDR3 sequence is CASSPPGRNTGELFF. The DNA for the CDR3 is TGTGCCAGCTCACCACCAGGGAGGAACACCGGGGAGCTGTTTTTT.

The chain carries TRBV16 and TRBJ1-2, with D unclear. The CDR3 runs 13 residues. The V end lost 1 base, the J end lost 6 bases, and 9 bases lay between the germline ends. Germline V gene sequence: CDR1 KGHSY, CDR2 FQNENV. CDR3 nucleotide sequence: TGTGCCAGCAGCCAATATTCGGGAGATGGCTACACCTTC. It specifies CASSQYSGDGYTF.

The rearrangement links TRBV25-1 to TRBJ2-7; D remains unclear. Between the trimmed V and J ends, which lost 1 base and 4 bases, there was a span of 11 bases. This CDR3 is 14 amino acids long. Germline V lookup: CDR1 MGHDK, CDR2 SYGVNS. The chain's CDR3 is CASSESPNGYEQYF. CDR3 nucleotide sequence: TGTGCCAGCAGTGAATCTCCGAACGGATACGAGCAGTACTTC.

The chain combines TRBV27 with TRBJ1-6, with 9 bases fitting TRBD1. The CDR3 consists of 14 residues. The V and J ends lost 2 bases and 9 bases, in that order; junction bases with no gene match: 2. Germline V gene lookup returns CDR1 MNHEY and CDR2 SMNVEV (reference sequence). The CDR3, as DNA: TGTGCCAGCAGTTTAACAGGGGGCCTTTCACCCCTCCACTTT. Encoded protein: CASSLTGGLSPLHF.

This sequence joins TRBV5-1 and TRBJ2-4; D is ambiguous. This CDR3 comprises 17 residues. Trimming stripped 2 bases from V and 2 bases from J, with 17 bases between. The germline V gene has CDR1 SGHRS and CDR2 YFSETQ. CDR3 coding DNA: TGCGCCAGCAGCTTATCGGATCCGCTATCCTCCAAAAACATTCAGTACTTC. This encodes CASSLSDPLSSKNIQYF. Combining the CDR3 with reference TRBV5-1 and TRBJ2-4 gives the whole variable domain KAGVTQTPRYLIKTRGQQVTLSCSPISGHRSVSWYQQTPGQGLQFLFEYFSETQRNKGNFPGRFSGRQFSNSRSEMNVSTLELGDSALYLCASSLSDPLSSKNIQYFGAGTRLSVL.

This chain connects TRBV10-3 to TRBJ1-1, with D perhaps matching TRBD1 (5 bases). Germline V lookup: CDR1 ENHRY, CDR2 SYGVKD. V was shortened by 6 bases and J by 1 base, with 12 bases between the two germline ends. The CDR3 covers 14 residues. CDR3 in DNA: TGTGCCATCAGACGGGGACCGGCGAACACTGAAGCTTTCTTT. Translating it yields CAIRRGPANTEAFF.

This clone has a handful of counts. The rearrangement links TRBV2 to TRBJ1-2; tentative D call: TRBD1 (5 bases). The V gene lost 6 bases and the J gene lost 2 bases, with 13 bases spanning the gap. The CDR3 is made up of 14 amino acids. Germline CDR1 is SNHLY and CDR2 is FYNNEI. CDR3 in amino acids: CASRGETENYGYTF. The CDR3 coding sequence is TGTGCCAGCAGAGGAGAGACAGAGAACTATGGCTACACCTTC.

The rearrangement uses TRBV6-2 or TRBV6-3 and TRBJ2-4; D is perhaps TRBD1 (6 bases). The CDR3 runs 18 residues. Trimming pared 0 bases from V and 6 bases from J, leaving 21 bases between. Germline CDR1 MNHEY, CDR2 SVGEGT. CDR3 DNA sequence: TGTGCCAGCAGTTACTCGCCCTCGCAAACAGGGTTAGGAAACATTCAGTACTTC. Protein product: CASSYSPSQTGLGNIQYF.